Here is one T cell receptor (beta chain) with its context. From germline, CDR1 is SGHKS and CDR2 YYEKEE (reference sequence). With 0 bases removed from V and 7 bases from J, the gap between germline ends came to 14 bases. The CDR3 extends over 15 amino acids. The data are from a study of blood T cell repertoires in COVID-19. At the level of the study: PBMCs, B-cell-depleted T cells, or T cells were the source of the cDNA or gDNA that made up the material.

Clones were read by immunoSEQ multiplex PCR, and TCRdb kept only the in-frame ones, dropping some. The table lists approximately 260,000 clones, about 87% of them singletons, with 9.5% to 13% in the top ten. This sequence originates from a woman in her seventies with COVID-19, enrolled during active disease. The sequencing sample was made of peripheral blood. V gene TRBV5-5 combines with J gene TRBJ1-5; the D is unclear. CDR3 amino acids: CASSLDPGVTQPQHF. The CDR3 coding sequence is TGTGCCAGCAGCTTGGATCCGGGAGTAACGCAGCCCCAGCATTTT. Drawing the rest from reference TRBV5-5 and TRBJ1-5, the complete variable domain is DAGVTQSPTHLIKTRGQQVTLRCSPISGHKSVSWYQQVLGQGPQFIFQYYEKEERGRGNFPDRFSARQFPNYSSELNVNALLLGDSALYLCASSLDPGVTQPQHFGDGTRLSIL.